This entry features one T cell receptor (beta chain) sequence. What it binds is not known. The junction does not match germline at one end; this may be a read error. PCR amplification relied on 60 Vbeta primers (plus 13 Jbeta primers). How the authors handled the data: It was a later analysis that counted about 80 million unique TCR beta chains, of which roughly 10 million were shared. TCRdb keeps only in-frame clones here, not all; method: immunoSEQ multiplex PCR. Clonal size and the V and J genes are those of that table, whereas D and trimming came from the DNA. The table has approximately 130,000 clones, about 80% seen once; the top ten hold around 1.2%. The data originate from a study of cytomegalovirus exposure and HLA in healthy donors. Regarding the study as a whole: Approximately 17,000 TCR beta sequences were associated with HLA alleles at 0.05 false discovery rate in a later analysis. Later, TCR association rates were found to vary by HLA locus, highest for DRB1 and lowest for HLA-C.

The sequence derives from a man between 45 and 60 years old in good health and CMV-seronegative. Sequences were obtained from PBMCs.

The CDR3 loop reads CASTETDRNEAFF. In DNA form, the CDR3 reads TGCGCCAGCACTGAGACAGACCGTAATGAAGCTTTCTTT. The rearrangement joins TRBV10-1 to TRBJ1-1, with a tentative D call TRBD1 (5 bases). The CDR3 spans 13 residues. The germline CDR1 and CDR2 sequences are WNHNN and SYGVQD (reference sequence).